The entry that follows covers one T cell receptor beta chain sequence. Its cognate antigen is unknown. The data belong to a study of response to subunit inactivated influenza vaccine. Study results and limitations: A suggestion made by the authors is that each seasonal influenza vaccination recruits few new T cells.

MiXCR, applied by TCRdb to the RT-PCR reads, yields one record per CDR3 protein. In the table there are approximately 200,000 distinct CDR3 sequences, around 15% of which are singletons. CDR1 and CDR2 from the germline V gene are DFQATT and SNEGSKA (reference sequence). The CDR3 runs to 15 residues. The V gene end was trimmed by 0 bases and the J gene end by 5 bases; junction bases not matched to a gene: 9. V usage is TRBV20-1 and J usage is TRBJ2-7; TRBD2 matches 8 bases. The sample was CD8+ T cells sorted from PBMCs, taken 4 to 6 days after vaccination. This TCR was sampled from a man aged 50-60 years who received an inactivated influenza vaccine. The DNA of the CDR3 is TGCAGTGCTAGAGATCACAAGCGGGAGTCCAACGAGCAGTACTTC. Its protein is CSARDHKRESNEQYF.